The rows below give T cell receptor beta chains drawn from one sample of a study of T cell responses to AZD1222 COVID-19 vaccine. TCRdb's table, derived via immunoSEQ multiplex PCR, lists solely in-frame clones and lacks some. Among about 150,000 clones listed, around 90% were seen once. The sample in question was peripheral blood, obtained on day 0 of AZD1222 vaccination. These receptors were obtained from an adult in good health. The CDR3 runs from the conserved cysteine through the conserved F or W. D genes are given only for firm matches. Not every row has a clone size; where given, it reads once, few, many or a size class.

cdr3_nt	cdr3_aa	v_call	cdr3_length	j_call	clone_size	d_call
TGTGCCAGCAGTTTAGGATTCGAAGCTTTCTTT	CASSLGFEAFF	TRBV27	11	TRBJ1-1	.	.
TGTGCCACCAGCGACAGCAATCAGCCCCAGCATTTT	CATSDSNQPQHF	TRBV24-1	12	TRBJ1-5	.	.
TGTGCCAGCAGACTGGCGGGACAGGGGGCCTATGGCTACACCTTC	CASRLAGQGAYGYTF	TRBV7-9	15	TRBJ1-2	.	TRBD1
TGTGCCAGCGCCGCCGGGACAGGGGTAGACGAGCAGTACTTC	CASAAGTGVDEQYF	TRBV27	14	TRBJ2-7	.	TRBD1
TGTGCCAGCAGTTTGGGGGGACCCTACGAGCAGTACTTC	CASSLGGPYEQYF	TRBV28	13	TRBJ2-7	once	.
TGTGCCAGCAGCCGCAGACAGGGAGGTGGCACTGAAGCTTTCTTT	CASSRRQGGGTEAFF	TRBV6-6	15	TRBJ1-1	.	TRBD1
TGTGCCAGCACTTACTCGGGGGCACAGGGCTACACCTTC	CASTYSGAQGYTF	TRBV27	13	TRBJ1-2	.	.
TGTGCCAGCAGTAGGAGCGGGGCCTCCACAGATACGCAGTATTTT	CASSRSGASTDTQYF	TRBV6-5	15	TRBJ2-3	once	TRBD2
TGTGCCAGCAGCTTGACCGGACAGGGAAGTTCGATCTCCTACAATGAGCAGTTCTTC	CASSLTGQGSSISYNEQFF	TRBV7-9	19	TRBJ2-1	.	TRBD1
TGTGCCAGCAGGTTACCGCGGAATCAGCCCCAGCATTTT	CASRLPRNQPQHF	TRBV28	13	TRBJ1-5	.	.
TGTGCCAGCAGCCCCAATCCCCAGGGCCTCGGAACGGGGACTGAAGCTTTCTTT	CASSPNPQGLGTGTEAFF	TRBV13	18	TRBJ1-1	.	.
TGTGCCAGCAGTTTGGGCGGGGCGACCTACGAGCAGTACTTC	CASSLGGATYEQYF	TRBV27	14	TRBJ2-7	once	.
TGCGCCAGCAGCCAAGATATGGGGACAGGGACCTACGAGCAGTACTTC	CASSQDMGTGTYEQYF	TRBV4-3	16	TRBJ2-7	.	TRBD1
TGCAGCGTGGACCCGGGACAGGGGGACATTGAAGCTTTCTTT	CSVDPGQGDIEAFF	TRBV29-1	14	TRBJ1-1	.	TRBD1
TGTGCCAGCAGTCTACTAGGCGACTCTGGCTACACCTTC	CASSLLGDSGYTF	TRBV28	13	TRBJ1-2	.	.
TGTGCCAGCAGCTTAAACTCGGGCAGGGGCGGAGAGACCCAGTACTTC	CASSLNSGRGGETQYF	TRBV7-3	16	TRBJ2-5	.	.
TGTGCCAGCAGCGCTCGTGGGACTATGAACACTGAAGCTTTCTTT	CASSARGTMNTEAFF	TRBV9	15	TRBJ1-1	once	.
TGCGCCAGCAGCCCGGGCGAGGGGAATCAGCCCCAGCATTTT	CASSPGEGNQPQHF	TRBV5-1	14	TRBJ1-5	.	.
TGTGCCACCAGCAGAGGCCGCGGGACAGGGGGCACTGAAGCTTTCTTT	CATSRGRGTGGTEAFF	TRBV15	16	TRBJ1-1	.	TRBD1
TGTGCCAGCACCCTAGGGTTGGCTAGCGGGTACGAGCAGTACTTC	CASTLGLASGYEQYF	TRBV7-2	15	TRBJ2-7	.	TRBD2
TGTGCCAGCAGCTTAGCGAGGGATCAGGGAAAACTGTTTTTT	CASSLARDQGKLFF	TRBV7-6	14	TRBJ1-4	.	.
TGTGCCAGCAGTGAATCAGGAACCTACGAGCAGTACTTC	CASSESGTYEQYF	TRBV6-1	13	TRBJ2-7	few	.
TGCAGTGCTAGCTCCAGCTATGGCTACACCTTC	CSASSSYGYTF	TRBV20-1	11	TRBJ1-2	.	.
TGTGCCAGCAGTGACTCGACAGGGGTAAATTCACCCCTCCACTTT	CASSDSTGVNSPLHF	TRBV6-4	15	TRBJ1-6	.	TRBD1
TGTGCCAGCAGCCATTTGACATCCGACTCCTACAATGAGCAGTTCTTC	CASSHLTSDSYNEQFF	TRBV7-3	16	TRBJ2-1	.	.
TGTGCCTGTGACAGGGGCGCGGAAGCTTTCTTT	CACDRGAEAFF	TRBV30	11	TRBJ1-1	.	TRBD1
TGTGCCAGCAGCTTGGGCGGGGGAGGAACTGAAGCTTTCTTT	CASSLGGGGTEAFF	TRBV5-6	14	TRBJ1-1	.	.
TGTGCCAGCAGCTTAGAGCCGGCGGGAGCGGCAGATACGCAGTATTTT	CASSLEPAGAADTQYF	TRBV7-3	16	TRBJ2-3	.	TRBD2
TGTGCCAGTAGTATTGGGGACTATGGCTACACCTTC	CASSIGDYGYTF	TRBV19	12	TRBJ1-2	.	.
TGCGCCAGCAGCTTGGTTGGGGAAGATACGCAGTATTTT	CASSLVGEDTQYF	TRBV5-1	13	TRBJ2-3	.	.
TGTGCCAGCTCACCAGGACAGGGGATCTTAGGGGAGCAGTACTTC	CASSPGQGILGEQYF	TRBV18	15	TRBJ2-7	.	TRBD1
TGCGCCAGCAGCGTGGAGACACTGGGTATTCGCCCCAATGAGCAGTTCTTC	CASSVETLGIRPNEQFF	TRBV5-1	17	TRBJ2-1	.	.
TGTGCCAGCAGCGGCCGGGACTTTGAAAACACCGGGGAGCTGTTTTTT	CASSGRDFENTGELFF	TRBV9	16	TRBJ2-2	.	.
TGTGCCAGCAGCCAAGAGGCGGGTAGCACAGATACGCAGTATTTT	CASSQEAGSTDTQYF	TRBV3-1/TRBV3-2	15	TRBJ2-3	.	.
TGCAGTGCTAGAGGTGGAAAGCAGTTCTTC	CSARGGKQFF	TRBV20-1	10	TRBJ2-1	.	.
TGTGCCAGCAGCTCCCCACAGAAGGAAAAACTGTTTTTT	CASSSPQKEKLFF	TRBV14	13	TRBJ1-4	.	.
TGTGCCTGGAAAGCGGACAGTAATGAAAAACTGTTTTTT	CAWKADSNEKLFF	TRBV30	13	TRBJ1-4	once	.
TGCGCCAGCAGTCAATCGGGGCGGGAGGTCCGCAATGAGCAGTTCTTC	CASSQSGREVRNEQFF	TRBV23-1	16	TRBJ2-1	.	TRBD2
TGTGCCAGCAGCCCCACGACCGGGGAGCTGTTTTTT	CASSPTTGELFF	TRBV7-3	12	TRBJ2-2	.	.
TGTGCCACCAGCTTTCCAGGACAGGGTGGGTTTTATACGCAGTATTTT	CATSFPGQGGFYTQYF	TRBV15	16	TRBJ2-3	.	TRBD1
TGTGCCGGTAGCAGGTGGTCCAATGAAAAACTGTTTTTT	CAGSRWSNEKLFF	TRBV6-5	13	TRBJ1-4	.	.
TGCGCCAGCAGTCCCCTCTTCGGGACTCCCCGGTACTTC	CASSPLFGTPRYF	TRBV23-1	13	TRBJ2-7	.	.
TGTGCCAGCAGCTTATGGGGGACAGGGGGTCAGACCCAGTACTTC	CASSLWGTGGQTQYF	TRBV7-3	15	TRBJ2-5	.	TRBD1
TGTGCCAGCAGCCCCGGGACAGGGTTTTCGGGGTGGGTGTACGAGCAGTACTTC	CASSPGTGFSGWVYEQYF	TRBV7-2	18	TRBJ2-7	.	TRBD1
TGTGCCAGCAGTTTAATGCATGGCGTGTGGGGCTATGGCTACACCTTC	CASSLMHGVWGYGYTF	TRBV27	16	TRBJ1-2	.	.
TGTGCCAGCAGCAAAGCACTAGCGGGCCACTCCTACGAGCAGTACTTC	CASSKALAGHSYEQYF	TRBV6-2/TRBV6-3	16	TRBJ2-7	.	TRBD2
TGTGCCATCAGTGAGTCCGGCAGCCAGGAGCAGTTCTTC	CAISESGSQEQFF	TRBV10-3	13	TRBJ2-1	.	.
TGTGCCAGCAGCAACAGGGGGTATAACACTGAAGCTTTCTTT	CASSNRGYNTEAFF	TRBV7-2	14	TRBJ1-1	.	TRBD1
TGCGCCAGCAGTGTAGGTAGCGGGAGTCGTGGCGGGGAGCTGTTTTTT	CASSVGSGSRGGELFF	TRBV10-1	16	TRBJ2-2	.	TRBD2
TGTGCCACCAGTGATTTTCCTTATGGCGAAGCTTTCTTT	CATSDFPYGEAFF	TRBV24-1	13	TRBJ1-1	.	.
TGTGCCAGCAGCCATCTTTCGGGGACAGGGGATGGCTACACCTTC	CASSHLSGTGDGYTF	TRBV3-1/TRBV3-2	15	TRBJ1-2	.	TRBD1
TGTGCCAGCAGTACTCCGGGACGAGGGAACTACGAGCAGTACTTC	CASSTPGRGNYEQYF	TRBV6-5	15	TRBJ2-7	.	.
TGTGCCACCGCGACTAGCGGGGGGCCTCCGTACAATGAGCAGTTCTTC	CATATSGGPPYNEQFF	TRBV10-3	16	TRBJ2-1	.	TRBD2
TGCAGTGCTAGTCGGGACATGAACACTGAAGCTTTCTTT	CSASRDMNTEAFF	TRBV20-1	13	TRBJ1-1	few	.